The rows below give T cell receptor beta chains drawn from one sample of a study of early T cells in non-severe SARS-CoV-2 infection. From the 5' RACE reads, TCRdb called clonotypes with MiXCR, one entry per CDR3 protein. The table includes 35,000 to 45,000 distinct CDR3 sequences, 6% to 8% detected once. The sample was whole blood, taken at baseline. These receptors came from an adult who was a healthcare worker with PCR-confirmed SARS-CoV-2 infection or an uninfected control (not recorded which). Each CDR3 is given with its conserved first and last residue. D genes are given only for firm matches. Clone size appears in some rows only: once, few, many, or a class for an expanded clone.

CDR3nt: TGTGCCAGCAGTCAAGGCTGGAGCACTGAAGCTTTCTTT
CDR3aa: CASSQGWSTEAFF
d_gene: -
v_gene: TRBV27
j_gene: TRBJ1-1
abundance: many

CDR3nt: TGTGCCAGCAGCTGGACAGGGGCGGGCACTGAAGCTTTCTTT
CDR3aa: CASSWTGAGTEAFF
d_gene: TRBD1
v_gene: TRBV5-4
j_gene: TRBJ1-1
abundance: -

CDR3nt: TGCGCCAGCAGCCCAGGGGGCGCCGATCAGCCCCAGCATTTT
CDR3aa: CASSPGGADQPQHF
d_gene: TRBD1
v_gene: TRBV5-1
j_gene: TRBJ1-5
abundance: medium-sized

CDR3nt: TGTGCCAGCAGCCTCCGGACAGGGTCGGAGACCCAGTACTTC
CDR3aa: CASSLRTGSETQYF
d_gene: TRBD1
v_gene: TRBV7-9
j_gene: TRBJ2-5
abundance: few

CDR3nt: TGTGCCAGCAGTAGACAGGGTCGGCCTGAAGCTTTCTTT
CDR3aa: CASSRQGRPEAFF
d_gene: TRBD1
v_gene: TRBV6-2/TRBV6-3
j_gene: TRBJ1-1
abundance: -

CDR3nt: TGTGCCAGCAGCAAGGGACAGTTCAATGAAAAACTGTTTTTT
CDR3aa: CASSKGQFNEKLFF
d_gene: TRBD1
v_gene: TRBV7-2
j_gene: TRBJ1-4
abundance: few

CDR3nt: TGTGCCAGCAAGTTCCCCGGGCTGGAGGGTGCCTATGGCTACACCTTC
CDR3aa: CASKFPGLEGAYGYTF
d_gene: -
v_gene: TRBV28
j_gene: TRBJ1-2
abundance: many

CDR3nt: TGTGCCACCAGCAGAGGGGGGCGGGCGGAGTCCGGGACCCAGTACTTC
CDR3aa: CATSRGGRAESGTQYF
d_gene: -
v_gene: TRBV15
j_gene: TRBJ2-5
abundance: -

CDR3nt: TGTGCCAGCAGCCCCTCCATGGCAGATACGCAGTATTTT
CDR3aa: CASSPSMADTQYF
d_gene: -
v_gene: TRBV7-2
j_gene: TRBJ2-3
abundance: -

CDR3nt: TGTGCCAGCAGTTACTGGGACAGTTCACGTCAGCCCCAGCATTTT
CDR3aa: CASSYWDSSRQPQHF
d_gene: TRBD1
v_gene: TRBV28
j_gene: TRBJ1-5
abundance: few

CDR3nt: TGTGCCAGCAGGAGAAGCGGGGCGAGAAGGACTGAAGCTTTCTTT
CDR3aa: CASRRSGARRTEAFF
d_gene: -
v_gene: TRBV5-6
j_gene: TRBJ1-1
abundance: many

CDR3nt: TGTGCCAGCAGCTCCGCCCAGGGATACACCAAAAACATTCAGTACTTC
CDR3aa: CASSSAQGYTKNIQYF
d_gene: -
v_gene: TRBV7-8
j_gene: TRBJ2-4
abundance: many

CDR3nt: TGCAGTGCGCCGACAAACAGGGGGATGGGGAACACTGAAGCTTTCTTT
CDR3aa: CSAPTNRGMGNTEAFF
d_gene: TRBD1
v_gene: TRBV20-1
j_gene: TRBJ1-1
abundance: few

CDR3nt: TGCAGTGCTAGAGATCCGATCGGGGGGTACGAGCAGTACTTC
CDR3aa: CSARDPIGGYEQYF
d_gene: TRBD2
v_gene: TRBV20-1
j_gene: TRBJ2-7
abundance: many

CDR3nt: TGTGCCAGCAGTTACTCGTCTAGCGGGTCAGAGACCCAGTACTTC
CDR3aa: CASSYSSSGSETQYF
d_gene: TRBD2
v_gene: TRBV6-2/TRBV6-3
j_gene: TRBJ2-5
abundance: many

CDR3nt: TGTGCCTGGAGGCGGTTGGGAAGTCAGAGCTCTGGGGCCAACGTCCTGACTTTC
CDR3aa: CAWRRLGSQSSGANVLTF
d_gene: -
v_gene: TRBV30
j_gene: TRBJ2-6
abundance: few